This record concerns one T cell receptor beta chain sequence. Original analysis: Nucleated cell number was recorded as an estimate derived from reference gene primer amplification. Some clones are missing from TCRdb's copy, which holds only in-frame ones; the method was immunoSEQ multiplex PCR. Clonal size and the V and J genes are those of that table, whereas D and trimming came from the DNA. The profile covers 240,000 or so clones, with over 80% appearing a single time and about 2% taken by the ten largest. Trimming left V 4 bases short and J 3 bases short, with 12 bases between. This CDR3 is 14 amino acids long. Germline V lookup: CDR1 SGHRS, CDR2 YFSETQ. This specimen belongs to a study of blood T cell repertoires in COVID-19. Study-wide context: The samples span acute and convalescent COVID-19 from the United States, Italy and Spain.

The V call is TRBV5-1, the J call TRBJ2-3; a possible D gene is TRBD1 (5 bases). This TCR derives from a man aged 30 to 39 who had recovered from COVID-19. Sequenced input: peripheral blood. CDR3 residues: CASSVLGLTDTQYF. The CDR3 region has the DNA TGCGCCAGCAGCGTGCTGGGGCTGACAGATACGCAGTATTTT.